The 14 T cell receptor beta chains reported below all come from one sample, sequenced in a study of blood T cell repertoires in COVID-19. Measured with immunoSEQ multiplex PCR; TCRdb has only the in-frame clones, and not every one. The sample lists about 190,000 clones, about 86% occurring once. The sequencing sample was made of peripheral blood. Receptors were obtained from a man aged 25 to 40 with active or convalescent COVID-19.

Details on this clone: The junction departs from the called germline gene at one end, perhaps through a read error. This chain links TRBV4-3 with TRBJ2-3; a weak D match, TRBD1 (6 bases). Germline V gene sequence: CDR1 LGHNA, CDR2 YSLEER. This CDR3 has 15 residues. CDR3 residues: CASSPMVLTTGTQYF. CDR3 DNA: TGCGCCAGCAGCCCTATGGTTCTTACGACAGGTACGCAGTATTTT.

The CDR3 reads CASSQDHSGGGADTQYF. CDR3 DNA sequence: TGCGCCAGCAGCCAAGATCACAGCGGGGGGGGAGCAGATACGCAGTATTTT. The chain has TRBV4-1 and TRBJ2-3; TRBD2 aligns across 10 bases. J lost 4 bases, V lost 0 bases, and 7 bases had no gene match. In germline, CDR1 is MGHRA, CDR2 YSYEKL. The CDR3 is 17 residues long.

This chain uses TRBV19 with TRBJ2-1, with D possibly being TRBD2 (6 bases). With 5 bases removed from V and 3 bases from J, the gap between germline ends came to 17 bases. This CDR3 is 16 amino acids long. Per germline, CDR1 LNHDA and CDR2 SQIVND (reference sequence). The CDR3 loop is CASSLPRDSNYNEQFF. For the CDR3, the DNA is TGTGCCAGTAGTCTCCCCCGGGACTCCAACTACAATGAGCAGTTCTTC. Filled out from reference TRBV19 and TRBJ2-1, the complete variable domain reads DGGITQSPKYLFRKEGQNVTLSCEQNLNHDAMYWYRQDPGQGLRLIYYSQIVNDFQKGDIAEGYSVSREKKESFPLTVTSAQKNPTAFYLCASSLPRDSNYNEQFFGPGTRLTVL.

Here the CDR3 reads CASSVTGPDTQYF. CDR3 nucleotide sequence: TGCGCCAGCAGCGTGACAGGCCCCGATACGCAGTATTTT. The chain is built from TRBV5-1 and TRBJ2-3; TRBD1 is a possible D gene (6 bases). The germline CDR1 and CDR2 sequences are SGHRS and YFSETQ. CDR3 length: 13 residues. V lost 4 bases and J 6 bases, leaving 12 bases between the germline ends.

The chain couples TRBV5-1 to TRBJ1-1; 8 positions agree with TRBD1. Germline V CDR1 and CDR2: SGHRS, YFSETQ. V gave up 4 bases and J gave up 2 bases; unmatched junction bases: 10. This CDR3 contains 16 residues. CDR3 nucleotides: TGCGCCAGCAGCGCCGAGCAGGGGGCACTAAACACTGAAGCTTTCTTT. Amino acid sequence: CASSAEQGALNTEAFF.

With respect to this clone: The sample carries other DNA sequences with the same CDR3. The V gene is TRBV27, the J gene TRBJ2-1, with 7 bases fitting TRBD2. This CDR3 spans 14 amino acids. Germline V gene lookup returns CDR1 MNHEY and CDR2 SMNVEV (reference sequence). V lost 3 bases and J lost 1; bases outside the gene matches: 0. This CDR3 reads CASSLGGSYNEQFF. The CDR3 region has the DNA TGTGCCAGCAGTTTGGGAGGGTCCTACAATGAGCAGTTCTTC.

The V and J genes are TRBV18 and TRBJ1-2, with 8 bases matching TRBD1. J was trimmed by 2 bases and V by 3 bases; bases with no gene match: 8. The CDR3 extends over 16 amino acids. CDR1 KGHSH and CDR2 LQKENI come from the germline V gene. The CDR3 DNA is TGTGCCAGCTCACCTACCATGGACAGGGCCAACTATGGCTACACCTTC. This translates into CASSPTMDRANYGYTF.

V and J are TRBV28 and TRBJ1-2; the D gene is possibly TRBD1 (6 bases). Trimming took 5 bases from V and 6 from J, leaving 13 bases between them. The CDR3 runs 13 residues. The V gene's germline CDR1 is MDHEN and CDR2 SYDVKM. The CDR3 region is CASSQLQGNGYTF. The CDR3 DNA sequence: TGTGCCAGCAGTCAGTTACAGGGTAATGGCTACACCTTC.

The chain is built from TRBV30 and TRBJ2-1, with D maybe TRBD2 (7 bases). Trimming cost V 4 bases and J 6 bases, with 16 bases left between them. The length of the CDR3 is 14 residues. The V gene's germline CDR1 is GTSNPN and CDR2 SVGIG (reference sequence). In nucleotides, the CDR3 is TGTGCCTGGAACGGGGGGCAAAAAATCAATGAGCAGTTCTTC. It is translated as CAWNGGQKINEQFF.

This clone turned up a few times. The V and J genes are TRBV5-1 and TRBJ1-4; 7 bases match TRBD1. The CDR3 contains 14 residues. Germline V CDR1 and CDR2: SGHRS, YFSETQ. Unmatched junction bases numbered 6, after V lost 3 bases and J lost 7 bases. CDR3 nucleotide sequence: TGCGCCAGCAGCTCCCGGGACAGTCTTGAAAAACTGTTTTTT. Its translation: CASSSRDSLEKLFF.

The rearrangement joins TRBV7-9 to TRBJ1-3; possible D gene TRBD1, 5 bases. Germline V gene lookup returns CDR1 SEHNR and CDR2 FQNEAQ (reference sequence). Trimming shortened V by 7 bases and J by 3 bases, and 22 bases separated the two germline ends. CDR3 size: 17 residues. Here the CDR3 reads CASTFRRGRPDGNTIYF. In DNA, the CDR3 is TGTGCCAGCACCTTTAGGCGGGGACGGCCCGATGGAAACACCATATATTTT.

J is TRBJ2-7 and V is TRBV6-5; 7 bases are a match to TRBD1. This CDR3 has 13 amino acids. In germline, CDR1 is MNHEY, CDR2 SVGAGI. With V trimmed by 6 bases and J by 4 bases, 6 bases remained unmatched. In DNA form, the CDR3 reads TGTGCCAGCAGACTGACAGGGCGGTACGAGCAGTACTTC. This translates into CASRLTGRYEQYF.

The chain is built from TRBV28 and TRBJ1-2; no clear D. This CDR3 is built from 12 residues. Trimming shortened V by 7 bases and J by 1 base, and 7 bases separated the two germline ends. Germline CDR1 MDHEN, CDR2 SYDVKM. For the CDR3, the DNA is TGTGCCAGCAACGCGGGTAACTATGGCTACACCTTC. It specifies CASNAGNYGYTF.

V is TRBV15 and J is TRBJ2-5; possible D gene TRBD2, 6 bases. The V and J ends lost 0 bases and 1 base respectively, with 15 bases between them. This CDR3 comprises 17 residues. CDR1 is LNHNV, CDR2 YYDKDF, per germline (reference sequence). CDR3 nucleotide sequence: TGTGCCACCAGCAGAGATTTGCAGGCCGGGGGCCAAGAGACCCAGTACTTC. Translation gives CATSRDLQAGGQETQYF.